These 18 T cell receptor beta chains originate from one sample sequenced in a study of identifying expanded T cells in peripheral blood. Sequencing used immunoSEQ multiplex PCR; TCRdb keeps in-frame clones, though not all of them. The sample holds about 78,000 clones, approximately 84% seen once. Input material: blood. Receptor source: a person aged 18 to 69 in good health.

The V call is TRBV19, the J call TRBJ2-3; D not resolved. CDR1 and CDR2 (germline): LNHDA, SQIVND (reference sequence). The CDR3 is 14 amino acids. Trimming shortened V by 6 bases and J by 1 base, and 11 bases separated the two germline ends. The CDR3 sequence is CASSARVGTDTQYF. DNA for the CDR3: TGTGCCAGTAGCGCTCGTGTGGGCACAGATACGCAGTATTTT.

The V call is TRBV5-6, the J call TRBJ2-5; weak D call: TRBD2 (5 bases). The V gene lost 4 bases and the J gene lost 0 bases, with 19 bases spanning the gap. This CDR3 has 17 residues. The germline gives CDR1 SGHDT, CDR2 YYEEEE. The CDR3 sequence is CASSHPTRASHQETQYF. The CDR3 DNA reads TGTGCCAGCAGCCACCCTACGCGGGCCTCCCACCAAGAGACCCAGTACTTC.

The genes are TRBV5-6 and TRBJ1-3; D is perhaps TRBD1 (5 bases). CDR1 and CDR2 from the germline V gene are SGHDT and YYEEEE. The length of the CDR3 is 14 residues. V shed 0 bases and J shed 14 bases, with 18 bases lying between them. The CDR3 nucleotides read TGTGCCAGCAGCTTGGGCAGGGAGAACGCCATGCTATATTTT. It translates to CASSLGRENAMLYF.

The CDR3 loop reads CASSQATSNSYEQYF. As DNA, the CDR3 is TGCGCCAGCAGCCAAGCCACTAGCAACTCCTACGAGCAGTACTTC. The rearrangement links TRBV4-1 to TRBJ2-7; tentative D call: TRBD2 (6 bases). The CDR3 is 15 residues long. The V and J ends lost 1 base and 0 bases respectively, with 10 bases between them. Germline CDR1 reads MGHRA; CDR2 reads YSYEKL.

This sequence joins TRBV19 and TRBJ2-3; D not certain. Trimming removed 6 bases from V and 0 bases from J, with 7 bases in between. This CDR3 comprises 13 residues. In germline, CDR1 is LNHDA, CDR2 SQIVND (reference sequence). The CDR3 spells CASRPTSTDTQYF. CDR3 nucleotide sequence: TGTGCCAGTAGACCGACCAGCACAGATACGCAGTATTTT.

The genes are TRBV7-9 and TRBJ2-2, with D possibly TRBD1 on 6 matching bases. This CDR3 is built from 17 residues. V lost 5 bases and J lost 0, with 16 bases in between. Germline lookup yields CDR1 SEHNR and CDR2 FQNEAQ (reference sequence). As DNA, the CDR3 is TGTGCCAGCAGCCAAGACAGGCAAGTCTCGAACACCGGGGAGCTGTTTTTT. Its protein is CASSQDRQVSNTGELFF.

Notes on this clone: Other nucleotide sequences in the sample specify the same CDR3. The rearrangement uses TRBV5-8 and TRBJ2-7, with 12 nucleotides matching TRBD2. This CDR3 is 14 amino acids long. Germline lookup yields CDR1 SGHTS and CDR2 YDEGEE. The ends lost 4 bases at V and 6 bases at J; junction bases unmatched: 5. The CDR3 DNA reads as TGTGCCAGCAGCACGGGACTAGCGGGCGGCGAGCAGTACTTC. Protein product: CASSTGLAGGEQYF.

This chain uses TRBV7-8 with TRBJ2-5, with 10 bases fitting TRBD2. The V gene end was trimmed by 7 bases and the J gene end by 2 bases; junction bases not matched to a gene: 7. Germline loops: CDR1 SGHVS, CDR2 FQNEAQ. CDR3 length: 15 residues. The CDR3 DNA reads as TGTGCCAGCAACCTAGCGGGAGTTCGGCAAGAGACCCAGTACTTC. It translates to CASNLAGVRQETQYF.

The genes are TRBV29-1 and TRBJ1-2; the D gene is possibly TRBD1 (5 bases). V shed 6 bases and J shed 6 bases, with 17 bases lying between them. This CDR3 is built from 13 residues. Per germline, CDR1 SQVTM and CDR2 ANQGSEA. The CDR3 loop is CSVQTGTYDGYTF. DNA for the CDR3: TGCAGCGTACAAACCGGGACTTATGATGGCTACACCTTC.

By proportion, this clone is medium-sized. The CDR3 region has the DNA TGTGCCAGCAGTGAAGAAGAGGAGACAGGGGGCGAGGTAATGGATGGCTACACCTTC. This encodes CASSEEEETGGEVMDGYTF. The chain has TRBV6-1 and TRBJ1-2, with 10 bases matching TRBD1. The germline V gene encodes CDR1 MNHNS and CDR2 SASEGT. CDR3 size: 19 residues. Unmatched junction bases numbered 17, after V lost 1 base and J lost 6 bases.

The chain couples TRBV5-1 to TRBJ1-1; D perhaps matches TRBD1 (5 bases). CDR1 and CDR2 from the germline V gene are SGHRS and YFSETQ. V gave up 0 bases and J gave up 2 bases, with 14 bases separating them. CDR3 length: 16 amino acids. The CDR3 loop is CASSLGGTQINTEAFF. Written as DNA, the CDR3 is TGCGCCAGCAGCTTGGGGGGGACCCAAATTAACACTGAAGCTTTCTTT.

The gene calls are TRBV18 and TRBJ2-1; a weak D match, TRBD2 (6 bases). V lost 3 bases and J 2 bases, leaving 14 bases between the germline ends. CDR3 size: 16 residues. Germline lookup yields CDR1 KGHSH and CDR2 LQKENI. CDR3 protein: CASSPGGRAPYNEQFF. CDR3 DNA sequence: TGTGCCAGCTCACCCGGGGGAAGGGCCCCCTACAATGAGCAGTTCTTC. Looking up the rest from reference TRBV18 and TRBJ2-1 gives the full variable domain: NAGVMQNPRHLVRRRGQEARLRCSPMKGHSHVYWYRQLPEEGLKFMVYLQKENIIDESGMPKERFSAEFPKEGPSILRIQQVVRGDSAAYFCASSPGGRAPYNEQFFGPGTRLTVL.

This clone was counted between two and nine times. The J gene is TRBJ2-7, the V gene TRBV2, with D tentatively TRBD1 (6 bases). The germline V gene has CDR1 SNHLY and CDR2 FYNNEI. The length of the CDR3 is 13 residues. Trimming removed 7 bases at V and 3 bases at J, with 13 bases between. For the CDR3, the DNA is TGTGCCAGCAAGAGGACAGTAGTCTACGAGCAGTACTTC. This codes for CASKRTVVYEQYF. The full variable domain, its missing parts supplied by reference TRBV2 and TRBJ2-7, is EPEVTQTPSHQVTQMGQEVILRCVPISNHLYFYWYRQILGQKVEFLVSFYNNEISEKSEIFDDQFSVERPDGSNFTLKIRSTKLEDSAMYFCASKRTVVYEQYFGPGTRLTVT.

The chain recombines TRBV11-2 with TRBJ2-1; no clear D gene. Per the germline V gene, CDR1 is SGHAT and CDR2 is FQNNGV. The V end lost 5 bases, the J end lost 3 bases, and 17 bases lay between the germline ends. The CDR3 runs 16 residues. The CDR3 protein is CASSRLRRDLYNEQFF. The CDR3 bases are TGTGCCAGCAGCCGTCTCAGGCGCGACCTCTACAATGAGCAGTTCTTC.

The chain couples TRBV6-5 to TRBJ2-7; 9 bases are shared with TRBD2. Per germline, CDR1 MNHEY and CDR2 SVGAGI. The CDR3 has 14 residues. After removal of 8 bases from V and 6 bases from J, the junction contained 11 bases not matched to a gene. The DNA of the CDR3 is TGTGCCAGCCGGAACCGGCGGGAGGGAGGCGAGCAGTACTTC. Its protein product is CASRNRREGGEQYF.

This chain links TRBV4-3 with TRBJ2-5; TRBD2 aligns across 9 bases. Trimming at V came to 1 base and at J to 5 bases, leaving 14 bases not matched to a gene. The CDR3 length is 18 residues. Germline CDR1 reads LGHNA; CDR2 reads YSLEER. The CDR3 sequence is CASSQAWLAGGVGETQYF. CDR3 bases: TGCGCCAGCAGCCAAGCGTGGCTCGCGGGAGGGGTCGGGGAGACCCAGTACTTC.

The chain links TRBV4-2 to TRBJ1-5; D not certain. Germline V lookup: CDR1 LGHNA, CDR2 YNFKEQ. The CDR3 sequence is 14 residues long. V lost 0 bases, J lost 7 bases, and 10 bases lay in between. The DNA of the CDR3 is TGTGCCAGCAGCCAAGATCTGAGGGAACAGCCCCAGCATTTT. Its translation is CASSQDLREQPQHF.

This chain connects TRBV28 to TRBJ1-5; unclear D gene. This CDR3 contains 15 residues. The ends were cut back, 6 bases at V and 0 bases at J, with 12 bases in the middle. From germline, CDR1 is MDHEN and CDR2 SYDVKM. The CDR3 region is CASSTQSYSNQPQHF. The CDR3 DNA follows: TGTGCCAGCAGCACCCAGTCCTATAGCAATCAGCCCCAGCATTTT. The whole variable domain, filled in from reference TRBV28 and TRBJ1-5, reads DVKVTQSSRYLVKRTGEKVFLECVQDMDHENMFWYRQDPGLGLRLIYFSYDVKMKEKGDIPEGYSVSREKKERFSLILESASTNQTSMYLCASSTQSYSNQPQHFGDGTRLSIL.